This TCR beta chain is from a study of blood T cell repertoires in COVID-19. Across the whole study: There were acute and convalescent COVID-19 samples, and they came from the United States, Italy and Spain. From T cells, B-cell-depleted T cells, or PBMCs came the material, which was cDNA or gDNA.

Germline V gene data show CDR1 as WSHSY and CDR2 as SAAADI. V was shortened by 2 bases and J by 1 base, with 14 bases between the two germline ends. The CDR3 sequence is 17 residues long. Under the authors' procedure: Nucleated cell number was recorded as an estimate derived from reference gene primer amplification. The assay was immunoSEQ multiplex PCR, and TCRdb's table has in-frame clones only and misses some. The DNA gave D and trimming, while V, J and clone size come from that table. The repertoire holds about 180,000 clones, with 86% as singletons. The source material was peripheral blood. The chain joins TRBV10-2 to TRBJ2-2; possible D gene TRBD1, 6 bases. The clonotype originates from a woman aged 25 to 39 with active or convalescent COVID-19. CDR3 bases: TGCGCCAGCAGTGAGGTGGCTGGGACAATGAACACCGGGGAGCTGTTTTTT. As protein: CASSEVAGTMNTGELFF.